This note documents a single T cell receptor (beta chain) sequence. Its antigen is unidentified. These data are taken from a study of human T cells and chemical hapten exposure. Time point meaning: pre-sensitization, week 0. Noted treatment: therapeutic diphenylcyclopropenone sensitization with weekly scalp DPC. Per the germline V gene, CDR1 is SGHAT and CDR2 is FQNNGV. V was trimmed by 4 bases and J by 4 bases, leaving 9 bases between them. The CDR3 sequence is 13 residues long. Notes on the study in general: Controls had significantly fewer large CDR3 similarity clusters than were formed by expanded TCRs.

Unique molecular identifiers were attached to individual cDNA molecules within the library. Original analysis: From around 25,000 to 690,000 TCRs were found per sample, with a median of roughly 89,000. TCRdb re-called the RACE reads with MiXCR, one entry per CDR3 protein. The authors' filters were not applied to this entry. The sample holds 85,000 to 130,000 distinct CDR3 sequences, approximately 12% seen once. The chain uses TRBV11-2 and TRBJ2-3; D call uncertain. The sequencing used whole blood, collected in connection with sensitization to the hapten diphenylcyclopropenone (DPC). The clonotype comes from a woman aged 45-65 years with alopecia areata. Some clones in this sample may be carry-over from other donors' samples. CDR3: CASSYSSADTQYF. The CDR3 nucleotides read TGTGCCAGCAGCTATTCATCGGCAGATACGCAGTATTTT.